This T cell receptor (beta chain) was recovered during a study of cytomegalovirus exposure and HLA in healthy donors. Comments on this clone: The target antigen is unknown.

Whole-study findings and limits: Analyzed later, association rates of TCRs varied across HLA loci, with DRB1 most and HLA-C fewest. In a later analysis, V- and J-gene trimming of beta chains associated with a DCLRE1C missense variant, replicated independently. Further analysis was carried out later, and it showed several of the most significant clusters appearing linked to common viral pathogens.

Both 60 Vbeta primers and 13 Jbeta primers went into the PCR. Per the authors' pipeline: Among the unique TCR beta chains that a later analysis counted, about 85 million in all, roughly 11 million were shared. Clones were read by immunoSEQ multiplex PCR, and TCRdb kept only the in-frame ones, dropping some. From that table come the V and J calls and clone size; the DNA was used to work out D and trimming. This table holds 150,000 to 200,000 clones, about 13% found once. The CDR3 totals 16 residues. CDR1 and CDR2 from the germline V gene are SGHTA and FQGNSA. V dropped 2 bases and J dropped 9 bases, with 17 bases sitting between them.

The receptor was isolated from a man in his fifties in good health and CMV-seropositive. Sequencing was performed on PBMCs. The gene calls are TRBV7-2 and TRBJ1-6; D might be TRBD1 (6 bases). The CDR3 nucleotides read TGTGCCAGCAGCTTATCCCTACAGGGAATCGGTTCACCCCTCCACTTT. Amino acid sequence: CASSLSLQGIGSPLHF.